This entry concerns a single TCR beta chain. Because the CDR3's place on the DNA is in doubt, the DNA is left out and the CDR3 is given as listed by TCRdb. The entry originates in a study of T cell changes during pregnancy in multiple sclerosis. The CDR3 sequence runs 11 residues, both termini included. Germline CDR1 MNHEY, CDR2 SVGAGI. This table comes from immunoSEQ multiplex PCR, and its TCRdb copy is limited to in-frame clones, with some not included. The sample yields tens of thousands of clones, about 94% seen once. This TCR was sampled from a female donor in good health, enrolled as a control in a pregnancy study. The starting material was peripheral blood, obtained in the second trimester of pregnancy. The genes are TRBV6-5 and TRBJ1-2. CDR3 loop: CASSSSGGYTF.